These 18 T cell receptor beta chains were sequenced from one sample in a study of radiotherapy plus CTLA-4 blockade in lung cancer (dated by TCRdb to 2017 to 2018). The library was produced with the immunoSEQ multiplex PCR assay. What TCRdb holds here is the immuneACCESS table cut down to in-frame rearrangements. Part of the clones is not present; checked against another copy, under half of the missing clones reflect an unresolved V gene, and the others are unexplained. The sample data list about 40,000 clones, and 70% to 80% of these were observed just once. The leading ten clones occupy roughly 10% of the sample. Specimen: peripheral blood, collected from a patient treated with radiotherapy plus ipilimumab. The receptors stem from a human donor with non-small cell lung cancer who had stable disease on radiotherapy plus ipilimumab.

The CDR3 DNA is TGTGCCAGCAGCTTTAGCCAGGGCTCTGAAGCTTTCTTT. Its translation: CASSFSQGSEAFF. The chain joins TRBV7-6 to TRBJ1-1, with a tentative D call TRBD1 (5 bases). There are 13 residues in the CDR3. Germline values: CDR1 SGHVS, CDR2 FNYEAQ. Trimming cost V 3 bases and J 6 bases, with 11 bases left between them.

V gene TRBV7-8 combines with J gene TRBJ2-7; TRBD1 matches at 8 bases. V was clipped by 5 bases and J by 3 bases; unmatched bases: 9. The CDR3 is 15 amino acids. Germline values: CDR1 SGHVS, CDR2 FQNEAQ. CDR3 residues: CASSLRDRTSYEQYF. The DNA for the CDR3 is TGTGCCAGCAGCCTCCGGGACAGGACAAGCTACGAGCAGTACTTC.

This rearrangement joins TRBV5-5 to TRBJ2-2, with D possibly matching TRBD1 (6 bases). Germline-derived CDR1 and CDR2 are SGHKS and YYEKEE (reference sequence). The CDR3 contains 15 residues. V was cut by 4 bases and J by 2 bases, with 12 bases left in between. As DNA, the CDR3 is TGTGCCAGCAGCCCGGACAGAGAAAACACCGGGGAGCTGTTTTTT. As protein: CASSPDRENTGELFF.

This clone has only a few counts. The chain couples TRBV29-1 to TRBJ1-5; D is unclear. Per the germline V gene, CDR1 is SQVTM and CDR2 is ANQGSEA. The CDR3 extends over 12 amino acids. Trimming removed 2 bases from V and 6 bases from J, with 8 bases in between. The CDR3 bases are TGCAGCGTTGAAACCGAGGGTCAGCCCCAGCATTTT. Translation: CSVETEGQPQHF.

J is TRBJ2-2 and V is TRBV7-9; D gene ambiguous. The CDR3 has 14 residues. Trimming removed 2 bases from V and 2 bases from J, with 6 bases in between. Per germline, CDR1 SEHNR and CDR2 FQNEAQ (reference sequence). The CDR3 sequence: CASSLTSNTGELFF. CDR3 nucleotides: TGTGCCAGCAGCTTAACTTCCAACACCGGGGAGCTGTTTTTT. The whole variable domain, remainder taken from reference TRBV7-9 and TRBJ2-2, is DTGVSQNPRHKITKRGQNVTFRCDPISEHNRLYWYRQTLGQGPEFLTYFQNEAQLEKSRLLSDRFSAERPKGSFSTLEIQRTEQGDSAMYLCASSLTSNTGELFFGEGSRLTVL.

This chain joins TRBV9 and TRBJ1-1, with no clear D. This CDR3 contains 14 residues. CDR1 SGDLS and CDR2 YYNGEE come from the germline V gene. V lost 2 bases and J lost 6, with 14 bases in between. The CDR3 DNA sequence: TGTGCCAGCAGCGTTGATATTGTGTCAGCTGAAGCTTTCTTT. It is translated as CASSVDIVSAEAFF.

The chain has TRBV19 and TRBJ2-3, with 10 bases lining up with TRBD2. V lost 6 bases, J lost 0 bases, and 3 bases stayed unmatched. Germline-derived CDR1 and CDR2 are LNHDA and SQIVND (reference sequence). This CDR3 comprises 15 residues. The CDR3 coding sequence is TGTGCCAGTAGGCGGACTAGCGGAAGCACAGATACGCAGTATTTT. Translated, it gives CASRRTSGSTDTQYF.

This clone has a handful of counts. This chain uses TRBV6-1 with TRBJ2-5; 8 bases are shared with TRBD2. This CDR3 spans 15 amino acids. Looked up from germline, CDR1 is MNHNS and CDR2 is SASEGT. V lost 4 bases and J lost 4; bases outside the gene matches: 8. CDR3 in DNA: TGTGCCAGCAGTGGAATGAGGGGACTAGGAGAGACCCAGTACTTC. It is translated as CASSGMRGLGETQYF.

The rearrangement uses TRBV9 and TRBJ1-3; no firm D call. From germline, CDR1 is SGDLS and CDR2 YYNGEE. V lost 3 bases to trimming and J lost 4 bases, with 5 bases between them. This CDR3 spans 12 amino acids. The CDR3 DNA reads TGTGCCAGCAGCGAGAGGGGAAACACCATATATTTT. As protein: CASSERGNTIYF.

V gene TRBV10-3 combines with J gene TRBJ1-2; 10 bases align to TRBD1. Germline trimming cut 5 bases from V and 8 bases from J; bases unmatched to any gene: 8. This CDR3 has 14 amino acids. CDR1 is ENHRY and CDR2 is SYGVKD in the germline V gene. The CDR3, as DNA: TGTGCCATCAGTACCACGGGACAGGGGCTGGGCTACACCTTC. Residues: CAISTTGQGLGYTF.

The chain uses TRBV11-3 and TRBJ2-5, with a tentative D call TRBD2 (6 bases). Germline V lookup: CDR1 SGHNT, CDR2 YENEEA. The CDR3 is 14 residues long. V dropped 7 bases and J dropped 3 bases, with 15 bases sitting between them. The CDR3 region has the DNA TGTGCCAGCACCGCGCCAGCGGGTGAAGAGACCCAGTACTTC. Translating gives CASTAPAGEETQYF.

The CDR3 spells CASSLVRYTQYF. Written as DNA, the CDR3 is TGTGCCAGCAGTTTGGTCAGGTATACGCAGTATTTT. The chain employs TRBV28 and TRBJ2-3; D gene uncertain. Trimming shortened V by 3 bases and J by 7 bases, and 8 bases separated the two germline ends. Per the germline V gene, CDR1 is MDHEN and CDR2 is SYDVKM. There are 12 residues in the CDR3. The whole variable domain, filled in from reference TRBV28 and TRBJ2-3, reads DVKVTQSSRYLVKRTGEKVFLECVQDMDHENMFWYRQDPGLGLRLIYFSYDVKMKEKGDIPEGYSVSREKKERFSLILESASTNQTSMYLCASSLVRYTQYFGPGTRLTVL.

This chain connects TRBV10-3 to TRBJ2-5, with D possibly TRBD1 on 5 matching bases. CDR3 size: 17 residues. CDR1 ENHRY and CDR2 SYGVKD come from the germline V gene. V lost 0 bases and J lost 4, with 18 bases in between. CDR3 in DNA: TGTGCCATCAGTGAGTCCCCCATCAGGGCCCCCCGAGAGACCCAGTACTTC. Protein product: CAISESPIRAPRETQYF.

The chain joins TRBV6-6 to TRBJ2-1; the match to TRBD1 covers 9 bases. The CDR3 has 15 residues. V lost 10 bases to trimming and J lost 0 bases; unmatched junction nucleotides: 7. Germline V lookup: CDR1 MNHNY, CDR2 SVGAGI (reference sequence). CDR3 DNA sequence: TGTGCCACCCGACAGGGGGGAAGCTCCTACAATGAGCAGTTCTTC. It translates to CATRQGGSSYNEQFF.

V usage is TRBV4-1 and J usage is TRBJ2-7, with TRBD1 matching over 10 bases. The germline CDR1 and CDR2 sequences are MGHRA and YSYEKL. The length of the CDR3 is 16 residues. V shed 6 bases and J 4 bases; nucleotides not matched to a gene: 12. The CDR3 DNA reads TGCGCCAGCAGTCCCTTCGGTCGACAGGGGGCGTACGAGCAGTACTTC. It is translated as CASSPFGRQGAYEQYF.

The V and J genes are TRBV29-1 and TRBJ2-5; TRBD1 aligns across 8 bases. Germline V gives CDR1 SQVTM, CDR2 ANQGSEA. This CDR3 region has 20 residues. The CDR3 spells CRIPFRWTGPSVEWQETQYF. The CDR3, as DNA: TGCAGGATCCCATTCCGTTGGACAGGGCCCTCGGTCGAATGGCAAGAGACCCAGTACTTC.

This chain connects TRBV5-1 to TRBJ2-3, with D unresolved. V shed 4 bases and J shed 0 bases, with 12 bases lying between them. The V gene's germline CDR1 is SGHRS and CDR2 YFSETQ. CDR3 length: 15 residues. The CDR3 is CASSPTGSSTDTQYF. For the CDR3, the DNA is TGCGCCAGCAGCCCTACCGGGTCTAGCACAGATACGCAGTATTTT. Combining the CDR3 with reference TRBV5-1 and TRBJ2-3 gives the whole variable domain KAGVTQTPRYLIKTRGQQVTLSCSPISGHRSVSWYQQTPGQGLQFLFEYFSETQRNKGNFPGRFSGRQFSNSRSEMNVSTLELGDSALYLCASSPTGSSTDTQYFGPGTRLTVL.

CDR3 nucleotides: TGTGCCAGCAGCTTAGATGGCAGGGCCGAGACCCAGTACTTC. It encodes CASSLDGRAETQYF. The rearrangement links TRBV11-2 to TRBJ2-5, with a weak D call TRBD1 (5 bases). Trimming removed 0 bases at V and 5 bases at J, with 10 bases between. Germline V gene sequence: CDR1 SGHAT, CDR2 FQNNGV. The CDR3 runs to 14 residues.